This T cell receptor beta chain was sequenced for a study of shared T cell receptors in the human thymus. The CDR3 runs 13 residues. CDR1 is MNHNS and CDR2 is SASEGT in the germline V gene. The J segment lost 5 bases and the V segment lost 8 bases, leaving 5 bases of the junction unmatched. Repertoires were generated with immunoSEQ multiplex PCR, while TCRdb's copy carries only in-frame clones and drops some. The sample shows approximately 580,000 clones, around 78% of them seen only once. Separately, the same data were catalogued under a study of human thymus T cells.

V gene TRBV6-1 combines with J gene TRBJ1-3; 8 bases align to TRBD1. The sequenced sample was thymocytes. The clonotype comes from a boy in the first two years of life with a congenital heart defect. The CDR3 loop is CASSTGVRNTIYF. The CDR3 DNA follows: TGTGCCAGCTCGACAGGGGTACGAAACACCATATATTTT.